This T cell receptor (beta chain) was retrieved from a study of chemoradiotherapy in HPV16-positive cancers. The CDR3 spans 12 residues. Trimming cost V 3 bases and J 4 bases, with 4 bases left between them. Germline-derived CDR1 and CDR2 are LGHNT and FRNRAP. Measured with immunoSEQ multiplex PCR; TCRdb has only the in-frame clones, and not every one. Of 2,000 to 2,500 clones in the sample, 75% to 90% were seen once. This receptor was taken from a human donor with HPV-associated anogenital cancer. This material consisted of tumor tissue, taken from a patient who underwent chemoradiotherapy. This chain joins TRBV12-5 and TRBJ1-5; D remains unclear. In nucleotides, the CDR3 is TGTGCTAGTGGTTTCTCTAATCAGCCCCAGCATTTT. This sequence encodes CASGFSNQPQHF.